These T cell receptor beta chains were read from a single sample in a study of cytomegalovirus exposure and HLA in healthy donors. Method: immunoSEQ multiplex PCR; TCRdb's copy keeps in-frame clones and lacks some. Among some 170,000 clones listed, almost 80% were seen once. The sample consisted of PBMCs. The source of these receptors is a man aged 35 to 55 in good health and CMV-seropositive. The CDR3 runs from the conserved cysteine through the conserved F or W. The D gene is left open where the match is weak. Clone size, where shown, is once, few, many, or a class for clones that have expanded.

abundance: -; d_gene: TRBD2; v_gene: TRBV7-2; j_gene: TRBJ2-1; CDR3nt: TGTGCCAGCAGCCCCTTAGCGGGAGGCCAGGGCCGTGAGCAGTTCTTC; CDR3aa: CASSPLAGGQGREQFF
abundance: -; d_gene: -; v_gene: TRBV5-4; j_gene: TRBJ2-7; CDR3nt: TGTGCCAGCAGCCAACAGGGAAGGTATTACGAGCAGTACTTC; CDR3aa: CASSQQGRYYEQYF
abundance: -; d_gene: -; v_gene: TRBV6-6; j_gene: TRBJ1-2; CDR3nt: TGTGCCAGCAGTGAGGGTACGGGGGGGACCTATGGCTACACCTTC; CDR3aa: CASSEGTGGTYGYTF
abundance: once; d_gene: -; v_gene: TRBV6-1; j_gene: TRBJ2-1; CDR3nt: TGTGCCAGCAGAGCGGCCCTGGACAATGAGCAGTTCTTC; CDR3aa: CASRAALDNEQFF
abundance: once; d_gene: TRBD1; v_gene: TRBV7-3; j_gene: TRBJ2-5; CDR3nt: TGTGCCAGCAGCTCAGGACAGGGGCTTTCGATGACCCAGTACTTC; CDR3aa: CASSSGQGLSMTQYF
abundance: -; d_gene: TRBD2; v_gene: TRBV7-9; j_gene: TRBJ2-1; CDR3nt: TGTGCCAGCAGCGGGACTAGCGGGAAAAACAATGAGCAGTTCTTC; CDR3aa: CASSGTSGKNNEQFF
abundance: -; d_gene: TRBD1; v_gene: TRBV5-1; j_gene: TRBJ2-7; CDR3nt: TGCGCCAGCAGCTCGCCCGGGACAGGGGGAGTCGAGCAGTACTTC; CDR3aa: CASSSPGTGGVEQYF
abundance: -; d_gene: -; v_gene: TRBV6-5; j_gene: TRBJ2-5; CDR3nt: TGTGCCAGCAGTTACCGAGGGACCCAGTACTTC; CDR3aa: CASSYRGTQYF
abundance: -; d_gene: TRBD1; v_gene: TRBV5-1; j_gene: TRBJ1-2; CDR3nt: TGCGCCAGCAGCCCGAGACAGGGCTCAGCTAACTATGGCTACACCTTC; CDR3aa: CASSPRQGSANYGYTF
abundance: -; d_gene: -; v_gene: TRBV30; j_gene: TRBJ1-2; CDR3nt: TGTGCCTGGAGTGGGGTGGAGGGCTACACCTTC; CDR3aa: CAWSGVEGYTF
abundance: -; d_gene: TRBD1; v_gene: TRBV30; j_gene: TRBJ1-1; CDR3nt: TGTGCCTGGAGTGGGACAGGGTCGGGTAGGTCTGAAGCTTTCTTT; CDR3aa: CAWSGTGSGRSEAFF
abundance: once; d_gene: -; v_gene: TRBV6-1; j_gene: TRBJ1-4; CDR3nt: TGTGCCAGCAGTACAGGACAGCGTAATGAAAAACTGTTTTTT; CDR3aa: CASSTGQRNEKLFF
abundance: few; d_gene: TRBD2; v_gene: TRBV5-1; j_gene: TRBJ2-1; CDR3nt: TGCGCCAGCTCGTATGCAGCGGGAGGGCCCGTGGTTAACAATGAGCAGTTCTTC; CDR3aa: CASSYAAGGPVVNNEQFF
abundance: once; d_gene: -; v_gene: TRBV5-1; j_gene: TRBJ1-1; CDR3nt: TGCGCCAGCAGTTATGAACGGAGAGAAGCTTTCTTT; CDR3aa: CASSYERREAFF
abundance: -; d_gene: -; v_gene: TRBV6-5; j_gene: TRBJ1-2; CDR3nt: TGTGCCAGCAGTTACTCGGGGGGTTTCGGCTACACCTTC; CDR3aa: CASSYSGGFGYTF
abundance: -; d_gene: -; v_gene: TRBV19; j_gene: TRBJ2-5; CDR3nt: TGTGCCAGTACCGTTGGTGGGGCGCGGGAGACCCAGTACTTC; CDR3aa: CASTVGGARETQYF
abundance: -; d_gene: TRBD2; v_gene: TRBV7-3; j_gene: TRBJ2-7; CDR3nt: TGTGCCAGCAGCTCCCTTGGCGGGAGTGTAAGCGAGCAGTACTTC; CDR3aa: CASSSLGGSVSEQYF
abundance: -; d_gene: TRBD1; v_gene: TRBV9; j_gene: TRBJ1-1; CDR3nt: TGTGCCAGCAGCGCTAATACAGGGGGCGGCACTGAAGCTTTCTTT; CDR3aa: CASSANTGGGTEAFF
abundance: -; d_gene: -; v_gene: TRBV27; j_gene: TRBJ2-4; CDR3nt: TGTGCCAGCAGTCTTCTGGGGGGCATTCAGTACTTC; CDR3aa: CASSLLGGIQYF
abundance: -; d_gene: -; v_gene: TRBV6-1; j_gene: TRBJ1-3; CDR3nt: TGCGCCAGCAGTCCCGGACAGTTCTCTGGAAACACCATATATTTT; CDR3aa: CASSPGQFSGNTIYF
abundance: -; d_gene: -; v_gene: TRBV6-1; j_gene: TRBJ2-6; CDR3nt: TGTGCCAGCAGTGCCGGGACTCCATACTCTGGGGCCAACGGCCTGACTTTC; CDR3aa: CASSAGTPYSGANGLTF
abundance: -; d_gene: -; v_gene: TRBV7-9; j_gene: TRBJ1-2; CDR3nt: TGTGCCAGCAGTTCACAGGGTTCCCAAGGCTACACCTTC; CDR3aa: CASSSQGSQGYTF
abundance: -; d_gene: -; v_gene: TRBV20-1; j_gene: TRBJ2-7; CDR3nt: TGCAGTGCTAGAGGCGGTTACGAGCAGTACTTC; CDR3aa: CSARGGYEQYF
abundance: few; d_gene: TRBD1; v_gene: TRBV5-6; j_gene: TRBJ2-5; CDR3nt: TGTGCCAGCAGCGGGACAGGGGGCGGTGAAGAGACCCAGTACTTC; CDR3aa: CASSGTGGGEETQYF
abundance: -; d_gene: -; v_gene: TRBV4-1; j_gene: TRBJ2-7; CDR3nt: TGCGCCAGCAGCTGGTTGGCGGGCTCCTACGAGCAGTACTTC; CDR3aa: CASSWLAGSYEQYF
abundance: -; d_gene: TRBD2; v_gene: TRBV15; j_gene: TRBJ2-5; CDR3nt: TGTGCCACCAGCAACGGAATTAGCGGGAGGGCCGAGACCCAGTACTTC; CDR3aa: CATSNGISGRAETQYF
abundance: -; d_gene: -; v_gene: TRBV19; j_gene: TRBJ2-1; CDR3nt: TGTGCCAGTAGTATAAGGTCGACAGCACAACCCAGTGAGCAGTTCTTC; CDR3aa: CASSIRSTAQPSEQFF
abundance: -; d_gene: TRBD1; v_gene: TRBV6-5; j_gene: TRBJ1-1; CDR3nt: TGTGCCAGCAGTGGGACAGAGACAAACACTGAAGCTTTCTTT; CDR3aa: CASSGTETNTEAFF
abundance: few; d_gene: TRBD1; v_gene: TRBV2; j_gene: TRBJ1-5; CDR3nt: TGTGCCAGCAACAGGGGCCTCAGCAATCAGCCCCAGCATTTT; CDR3aa: CASNRGLSNQPQHF
abundance: -; d_gene: TRBD2; v_gene: TRBV19; j_gene: TRBJ2-1; CDR3nt: TGTGCCAGTATCGATCTCGGGACTAGTAAAAATGAGCAGTTCTTC; CDR3aa: CASIDLGTSKNEQFF
abundance: -; d_gene: -; v_gene: TRBV29-1; j_gene: TRBJ1-4; CDR3nt: TGCAGCGTGACCCTGCTACGGGGAGTTAATGAAAAACTGTTTTTT; CDR3aa: CSVTLLRGVNEKLFF
abundance: -; d_gene: -; v_gene: TRBV6-1; j_gene: TRBJ2-1; CDR3nt: TGTGCCAGCAGTACGACTAGGGGAACTGAGCAGTTCTTC; CDR3aa: CASSTTRGTEQFF
abundance: -; d_gene: TRBD1; v_gene: TRBV5-1; j_gene: TRBJ2-3; CDR3nt: TGCGCCAGCAGCTTGGGACAGGGAGGCACAGATACGCAGTATTTT; CDR3aa: CASSLGQGGTDTQYF
abundance: -; d_gene: TRBD1; v_gene: TRBV6-1; j_gene: TRBJ1-2; CDR3nt: TGTGCCAGCAGTGAAGCAGGGGGACAGAAAAGCTATGGCTACACCTTC; CDR3aa: CASSEAGGQKSYGYTF
abundance: -; d_gene: -; v_gene: TRBV6-1; j_gene: TRBJ1-5; CDR3nt: TGTGCCAGCAGGCTGGGGCCCAATCAGCCCCAGCATTTT; CDR3aa: CASRLGPNQPQHF
abundance: -; d_gene: -; v_gene: TRBV5-1; j_gene: TRBJ2-3; CDR3nt: TGCGCCAGCACCGGTAGGGGGTCTACGTCAGATACGCAGTATTTT; CDR3aa: CASTGRGSTSDTQYF
abundance: -; d_gene: TRBD2; v_gene: TRBV7-3; j_gene: TRBJ2-1; CDR3nt: TGTGCCAGCAGCCAAGGACTAGCGGGAGGGTACAATGAGCAGTTCTTC; CDR3aa: CASSQGLAGGYNEQFF
abundance: -; d_gene: TRBD2; v_gene: TRBV7-2; j_gene: TRBJ2-1; CDR3nt: TGTGCCAGCAGCTTCCGGTCCAGCGGGAGGACCTACAATGAGCAGTTCTTC; CDR3aa: CASSFRSSGRTYNEQFF
abundance: -; d_gene: -; v_gene: TRBV7-3; j_gene: TRBJ1-3; CDR3nt: TGTGCCAGCAGCTTACCCCCTCCTGGAAACACCATATATTTT; CDR3aa: CASSLPPPGNTIYF
abundance: -; d_gene: -; v_gene: TRBV5-1; j_gene: TRBJ2-1; CDR3nt: TGCGCCAGCAGCTTGGATTTATGGGGAGATGAGCAGTTCTTC; CDR3aa: CASSLDLWGDEQFF
abundance: -; d_gene: -; v_gene: TRBV12-5; j_gene: TRBJ2-7; CDR3nt: TGTGCTAGTGGTTCTACTAGCACCTACGAGCAGTACTTC; CDR3aa: CASGSTSTYEQYF
abundance: few; d_gene: -; v_gene: TRBV11-3; j_gene: TRBJ1-1; CDR3nt: TGTGCCAGCAGCTTAAATCCAGGGGCCCCGAACACTGAAGCTTTCTTT; CDR3aa: CASSLNPGAPNTEAFF
abundance: -; d_gene: TRBD1; v_gene: TRBV18; j_gene: TRBJ1-5; CDR3nt: TGTGCCAGCTCACCACAAGACAGGGGCAGCAATCAGCCCCAGCATTTT; CDR3aa: CASSPQDRGSNQPQHF
abundance: -; d_gene: -; v_gene: TRBV23-1; j_gene: TRBJ1-5; CDR3nt: TGCGCCAGAAGTCATCTTAGGGGGTTGGAGCCCCAGCATTTT; CDR3aa: CARSHLRGLEPQHF
abundance: -; d_gene: -; v_gene: TRBV6-7; j_gene: TRBJ2-7; CDR3nt: TGTGCCAGCAGTAGGGGCAGGGCCCAACCCTACGAGCAGTACTTC; CDR3aa: CASSRGRAQPYEQYF
abundance: few; d_gene: TRBD2; v_gene: TRBV9; j_gene: TRBJ2-7; CDR3nt: TGTGCCAGCAGCCCGGGACTAGCGGGAACCTACGAGCAGTACTTC; CDR3aa: CASSPGLAGTYEQYF
abundance: -; d_gene: TRBD1; v_gene: TRBV7-9; j_gene: TRBJ2-5; CDR3nt: TGTGCCAGCAGCTCGGGACAGGGGGAGACCCAGTACTTC; CDR3aa: CASSSGQGETQYF
abundance: -; d_gene: TRBD1; v_gene: TRBV20-1; j_gene: TRBJ2-7; CDR3nt: TGCAGTGTAGGGACAGGGAGGGAGCAGTACTTC; CDR3aa: CSVGTGREQYF
abundance: -; d_gene: -; v_gene: TRBV9; j_gene: TRBJ1-4; CDR3nt: TGTGCCAGCAGCGTAGGTTTCAGGGGACGTAGGGAAAAACTGTTTTTT; CDR3aa: CASSVGFRGRREKLFF
abundance: -; d_gene: TRBD2; v_gene: TRBV7-9; j_gene: TRBJ2-7; CDR3nt: TGTGCCAGCAGCCCCGAGGGGGCGGGAGGGTTCGGCGGGCAGTACTTC; CDR3aa: CASSPEGAGGFGGQYF
abundance: few; d_gene: TRBD1; v_gene: TRBV18; j_gene: TRBJ2-1; CDR3nt: TGTGCCAGCTCACCACAGACAGGGAATGAGCAGTTCTTC; CDR3aa: CASSPQTGNEQFF